This TCR beta chain was captured in a study of blood T cell repertoires in COVID-19. Study information: Acute-phase and convalescent COVID-19 samples originated in the United States, Italy and Spain.

CDR1 is SNHLY and CDR2 is FYNNEI in the germline V gene. V trimming: 6 bases; J trimming: 6 bases; junction bases outside the gene matches: 8. The CDR3 is 14 amino acids. Authors' analysis steps: Quantification of nucleated cells was approximated via reference gene primer amplification. Method: immunoSEQ multiplex PCR; TCRdb's copy keeps in-frame clones and lacks some. V, J and clone size reflect that table, while D and trimming were determined from the DNA. In the table there are approximately 360,000 clones, approximately 87% of which are singletons. Across over 20 US areas, participants ranged in age from 18 to 89 years.

The chain links TRBV2 to TRBJ2-7; TRBD1 aligns across 10 bases. The sequenced material came from PBMCs or T cells enriched from blood (not recorded which). The sequence was collected from a woman aged 30 to 39 with acute COVID-19. The CDR3 loop reads CASSQAGTGVEQYF. The DNA for the CDR3 is TGTGCCAGCAGCCAAGCCGGGACAGGGGTCGAGCAGTACTTC.